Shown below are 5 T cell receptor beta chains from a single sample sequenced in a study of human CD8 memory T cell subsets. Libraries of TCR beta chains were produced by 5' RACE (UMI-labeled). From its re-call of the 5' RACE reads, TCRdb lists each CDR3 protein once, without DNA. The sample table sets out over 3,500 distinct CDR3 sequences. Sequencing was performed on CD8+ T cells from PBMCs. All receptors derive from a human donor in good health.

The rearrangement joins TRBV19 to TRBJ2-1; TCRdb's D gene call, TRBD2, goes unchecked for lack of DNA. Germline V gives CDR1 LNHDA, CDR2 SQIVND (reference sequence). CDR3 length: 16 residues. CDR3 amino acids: CASSPSSGSAYNEQFF.

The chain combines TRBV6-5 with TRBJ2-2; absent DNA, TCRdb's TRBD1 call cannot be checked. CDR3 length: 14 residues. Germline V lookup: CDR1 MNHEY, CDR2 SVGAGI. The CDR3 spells CASSRGQGTGELFF.

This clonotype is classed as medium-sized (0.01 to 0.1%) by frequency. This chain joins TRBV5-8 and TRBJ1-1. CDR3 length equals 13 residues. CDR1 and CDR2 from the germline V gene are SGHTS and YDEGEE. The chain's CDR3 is CASSSQGGSEAFF.

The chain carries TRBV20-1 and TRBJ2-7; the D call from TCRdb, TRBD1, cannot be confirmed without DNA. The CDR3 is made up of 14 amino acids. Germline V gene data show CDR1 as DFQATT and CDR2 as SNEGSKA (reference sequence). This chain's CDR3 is CSARAGGLSYEQYF.

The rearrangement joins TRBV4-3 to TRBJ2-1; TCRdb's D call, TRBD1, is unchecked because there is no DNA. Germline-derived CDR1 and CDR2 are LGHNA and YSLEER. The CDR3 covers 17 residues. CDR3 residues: CASSQDLWDRGGNEQFF.